This T cell receptor (beta chain) was captured in a study of post-analysis software for immune sequencing data. About the study: Courses of disease covered relapsing-remitting, secondary progressive and progressive-relapsing multiple sclerosis. Study-level points and caveats: With TRBV5-6, TRBV5-1 and TRBV20-1 included, about five TRBV segments were more frequent in patients than in controls. By F measure, samples from a shared preparation batch strongly co-clustered. Patients with multiple sclerosis recorded significantly lower normalized Chao1 diversity than controls, the study found.

CDR1 DFQATT and CDR2 SNEGSKA come from the germline V gene (reference sequence). With 6 bases clipped from V and 4 bases from J, the junction kept 10 bases outside the gene matches. This CDR3 is built from 14 residues. For this clonotype: Its antigen is currently unknown.

Unique molecular identifiers featured in each of the TCR beta cDNA libraries. The T cell input of roughly 0.9 to 10 million gave a few hundred thousand cDNA molecules. Using its own MiXCR run on the PCR reads, TCRdb lists one record per CDR3 protein. The repertoire holds about 570,000 distinct CDR3 sequences, around a third seen once, with under 7% in the top ten. This receptor was identified in a girl aged 2-17 years with multiple sclerosis. Sequenced: blood. The chain carries TRBV20-1 and TRBJ2-5; 8 bases map to TRBD2. The CDR3 spells CSAPPGGSGETQYF. The CDR3 DNA sequence: TGCAGTGCCCCACCGGGGGGGTCGGGAGAGACCCAGTACTTC.